This T cell receptor beta chain was recovered during a study of glioma-infiltrating T cells after dendritic cell vaccination. Study-wide context: Monocyte-derived dendritic cells, cultured roughly 7 days with IL-4 and GM-CSF, were pulsed with autologous tumor lysate. At biweekly intervals, patients got three intradermal dendritic cell vaccine injections. General study findings and limits: Few patients contributed both blood and tumor specimens.

Concerning this clone itself: Its antigen remains unidentified.

Time point noted: after dendritic cell vaccination, including at tumor progression/relapse. The immunoSEQ assay amplified TCRB CDR3 from up to about 2 ug DNA. The repertoire was sequenced with immunoSEQ multiplex PCR; TCRdb's copy has only in-frame clones and lacks some. Altogether some 90,000 clones are present, approximately 78% being singletons, with the ten largest covering approximately 2%. Germline CDR1 reads LNHNV; CDR2 reads YYDKDF (reference sequence). The CDR3 spans 17 residues. The trim removed 2 bases at V and 5 bases at J, leaving 13 bases unmatched. The sequence was collected from a human donor with glioblastoma. The material sequenced was blood, taken after dendritic cell vaccination. V usage is TRBV15 and J usage is TRBJ2-7, with 9 positions matching TRBD1. The DNA for the CDR3 is TGTGCCACCAGCAGAAAATTACAGGGGGCCATCTCTCACGAGCAGTACTTC. Its protein product is CATSRKLQGAISHEQYF.